A single TCR beta chain is shown here with its context. Antigen: not known. The data are from a study of cytomegalovirus exposure and HLA in healthy donors. General study findings and limits: Roughly uniform sequencing depth across donors was assumed, possibly incorrectly. Later work found that TCR association rates differed between HLA loci; DRB1 had the most and HLA-C the fewest. A few chains linked to CMV were shown in vitro to be specific for CMV antigens.

Germline-derived CDR1 and CDR2 are KGHSH and LQKENI. Deletions cut 5 bases from V and 1 base from J, with 12 bases between. There are 14 residues in the CDR3. Vbeta (60) and Jbeta (13) primers were used in the PCR. Using immunoSEQ multiplex PCR, the repertoire was profiled, and TCRdb retains in-frame clones only, with some absent. The data contain under 150,000 clones, around 73% of them seen just once; the ten biggest clones take up approximately 5%. The receptor was derived from a woman in her 30s in good health and CMV-seropositive. The sample was PBMCs. This chain joins TRBV18 and TRBJ2-7; D is perhaps TRBD1 (5 bases). The CDR3 nucleotides read TGTGCCAGCTCAACAGAGACAGAGTCCTACGAGCAGTACTTC. Translating gives CASSTETESYEQYF.